The present T cell receptor (beta chain) was sequenced within a study of graft-versus-host responses after intestinal transplantation. Measured with immunoSEQ multiplex PCR; TCRdb has only the in-frame clones, and not every one. The top ten clones hold 0.55% to 0.9% of a sample with 13,000 to 15,000 clones, approximately 96% of them seen once. This clone was observed a single time. What it recognizes is unknown. Trimming took 3 bases from V and 7 from J, leaving 11 bases between them. Germline V lookup: CDR1 SGDLS, CDR2 YYNGEE. There are 13 residues in the CDR3. Study observations and caveats: The recipient marrow held GvH clones, and some of them showed up first in ileum or blood. High graft-versus-host to host-versus-graft clonal ratios were found in allografts of patients who had graft-donor T cell macrochimerism.

This chain connects TRBV9 to TRBJ2-1; D unresolved. The receptor was derived from a human patient who received an intestinal transplant, so some T cells may come from the graft donor. The source material was PBMCs, sampled 9 days after transplant. This CDR3 reads CASSAKKGNEQFF. CDR3 DNA: TGTGCCAGCAGCGCAAAAAAGGGAAATGAGCAGTTCTTC.